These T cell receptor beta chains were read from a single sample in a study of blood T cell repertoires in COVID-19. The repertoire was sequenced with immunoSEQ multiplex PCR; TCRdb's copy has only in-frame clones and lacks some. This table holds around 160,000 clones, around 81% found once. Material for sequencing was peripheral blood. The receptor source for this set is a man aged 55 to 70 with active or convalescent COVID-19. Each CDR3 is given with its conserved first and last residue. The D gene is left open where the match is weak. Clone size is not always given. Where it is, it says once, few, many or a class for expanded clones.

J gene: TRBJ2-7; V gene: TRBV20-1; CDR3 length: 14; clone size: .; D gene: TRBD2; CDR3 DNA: TGCAGTGCTAGTCCGGGTAGCGGGAGTCACGAGCAGTACTTC; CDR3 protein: CSASPGSGSHEQYF
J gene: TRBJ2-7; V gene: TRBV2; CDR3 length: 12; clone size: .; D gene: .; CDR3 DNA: TGTGCCACCCGTACGATGGGAGCCGAGCAGTACTTC; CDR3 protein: CATRTMGAEQYF
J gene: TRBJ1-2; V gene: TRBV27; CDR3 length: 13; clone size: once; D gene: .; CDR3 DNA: TGTGCCAGCAGTTTATCAGGGGACTATGGCTACACCTTC; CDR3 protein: CASSLSGDYGYTF
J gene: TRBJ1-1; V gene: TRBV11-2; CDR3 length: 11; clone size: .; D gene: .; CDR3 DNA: TGTGCCAGCAGCTCCCCCGGGGAAGCTTTCTTT; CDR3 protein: CASSSPGEAFF
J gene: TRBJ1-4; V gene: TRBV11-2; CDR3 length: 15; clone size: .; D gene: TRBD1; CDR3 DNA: TGTGCCAGCAGCTTATCCCAACAGGGGTTTGAAAAACTGTTTTTT; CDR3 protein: CASSLSQQGFEKLFF
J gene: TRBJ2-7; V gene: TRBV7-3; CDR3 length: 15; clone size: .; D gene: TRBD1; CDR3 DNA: TGTGCCAGCAGCCGAGGTGGGACAGGGTTTAGCGAGCAGTACTTC; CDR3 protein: CASSRGGTGFSEQYF
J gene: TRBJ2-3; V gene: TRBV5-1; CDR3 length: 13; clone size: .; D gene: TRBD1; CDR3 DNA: TGCGCCAGCAGCAGACAGGGGGCAGATACGCAGTATTTT; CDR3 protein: CASSRQGADTQYF
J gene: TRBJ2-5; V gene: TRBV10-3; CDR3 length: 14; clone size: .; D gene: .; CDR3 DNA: TGTGCCATCAGACCCTCGACAGGCCAAGAGACCCAGTACTTC; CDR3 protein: CAIRPSTGQETQYF
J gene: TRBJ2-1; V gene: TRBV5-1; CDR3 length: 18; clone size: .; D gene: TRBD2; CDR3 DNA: TGCGCCAGCAGCTGGACTAGCGGAGCAACCTCCTACAATAGTGAGCAGTTCTTC; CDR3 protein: CASSWTSGATSYNSEQFF
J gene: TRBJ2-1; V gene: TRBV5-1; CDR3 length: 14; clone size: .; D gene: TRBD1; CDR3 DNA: TGCGCCAGCAGCCCCTGGGGACAGGGAAATGAGCAGTTCTTC; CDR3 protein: CASSPWGQGNEQFF
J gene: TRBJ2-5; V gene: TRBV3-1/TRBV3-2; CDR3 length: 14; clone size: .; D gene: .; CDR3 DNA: TGTGCCAGCAGCCAAGGCGGACAGTGGGAGACCCAGTACTTC; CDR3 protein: CASSQGGQWETQYF
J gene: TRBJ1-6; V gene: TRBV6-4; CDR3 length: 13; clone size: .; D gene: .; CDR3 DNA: TGTGCCAGCGCTGTGCAGGGTGGCTCACCCCTCCACTTT; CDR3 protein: CASAVQGGSPLHF
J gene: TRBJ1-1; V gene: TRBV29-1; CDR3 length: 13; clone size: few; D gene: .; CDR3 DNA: TGCAGCGCCCTGTTGATGGAGGACACTGAAGCTTTCTTT; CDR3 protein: CSALLMEDTEAFF
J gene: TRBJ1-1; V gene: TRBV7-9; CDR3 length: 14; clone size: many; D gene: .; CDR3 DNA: TGTGCCAGCAGCCCCACGGCAGGTAACACTGAAGCTTTCTTT; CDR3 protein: CASSPTAGNTEAFF
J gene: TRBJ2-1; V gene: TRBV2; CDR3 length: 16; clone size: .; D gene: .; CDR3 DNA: TGTGCCAGCAGCCCTTTGGGGGGAGGATCCTACAATGAGCAGTTCTTC; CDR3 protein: CASSPLGGGSYNEQFF
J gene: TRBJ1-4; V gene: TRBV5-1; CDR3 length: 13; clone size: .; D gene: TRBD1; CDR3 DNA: TGCGCCAGCAGCTGGCAGGGGGGCGAAAAACTGTTTTTT; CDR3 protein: CASSWQGGEKLFF
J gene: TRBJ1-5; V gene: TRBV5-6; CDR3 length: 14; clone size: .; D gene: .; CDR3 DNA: TGTGCCAGCAGCTTGGCCGGAGGTGGTCAGCCCCAGCATTTT; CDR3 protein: CASSLAGGGQPQHF
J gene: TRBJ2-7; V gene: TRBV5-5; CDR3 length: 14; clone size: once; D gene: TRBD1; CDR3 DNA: TGTGCCAGCAGCTGGGACAGCCGGGGTTCCGAGCAGTACTTC; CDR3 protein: CASSWDSRGSEQYF
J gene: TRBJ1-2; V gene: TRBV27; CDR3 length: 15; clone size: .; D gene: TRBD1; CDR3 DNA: TGTGCCAGCAGTCTCCAATCGAGGGGGCTTTATGGCTACACCTTC; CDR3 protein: CASSLQSRGLYGYTF
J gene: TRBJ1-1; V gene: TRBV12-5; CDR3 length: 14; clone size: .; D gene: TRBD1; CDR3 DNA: TGTGCTAGCGCCCCGGGACAGGGGAACACTGAAGCTTTCTTT; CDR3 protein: CASAPGQGNTEAFF
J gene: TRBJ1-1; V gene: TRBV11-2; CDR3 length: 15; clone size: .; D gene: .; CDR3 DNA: TGTGCCAGCACCCGGGGGTGGAGAATGAACACTGAAGCTTTCTTT; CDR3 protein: CASTRGWRMNTEAFF
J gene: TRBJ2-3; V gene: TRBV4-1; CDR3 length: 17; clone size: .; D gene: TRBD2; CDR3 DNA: TGCGCCAGCAGCCAAGTGACTAGCGGGGTGAGCACAGATACGCAGTATTTT; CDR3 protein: CASSQVTSGVSTDTQYF
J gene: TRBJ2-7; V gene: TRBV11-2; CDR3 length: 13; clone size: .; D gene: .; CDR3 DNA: TGTGCCAGCAGCTTGGCTAGCCCCTACGAGCAGTACTTC; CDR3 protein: CASSLASPYEQYF
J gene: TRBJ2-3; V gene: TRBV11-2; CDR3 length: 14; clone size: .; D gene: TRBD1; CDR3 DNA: TGTGCCAGCAGCACAGACAGGGTTGCAGATACGCAGTATTTT; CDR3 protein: CASSTDRVADTQYF
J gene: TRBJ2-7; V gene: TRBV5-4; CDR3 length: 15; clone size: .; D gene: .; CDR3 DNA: TGTGCCAGCAGCTTAGGCAGGGGGGCCCTCGACGAGCAGTACTTC; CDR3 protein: CASSLGRGALDEQYF
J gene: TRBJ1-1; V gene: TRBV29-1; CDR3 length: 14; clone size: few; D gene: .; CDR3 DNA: TGCAGCGCCCCGCTCGCGGGCATGAACACTGAAGCTTTCTTT; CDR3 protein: CSAPLAGMNTEAFF
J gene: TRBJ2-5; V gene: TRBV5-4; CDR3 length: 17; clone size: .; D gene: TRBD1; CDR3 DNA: TGTGCCAGCAGCTTCTACCAGGCAGGGACAGGGTTGAAGACCCAGTACTTC; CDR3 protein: CASSFYQAGTGLKTQYF
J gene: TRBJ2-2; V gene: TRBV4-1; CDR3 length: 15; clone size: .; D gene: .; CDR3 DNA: TGCGCCAGCAGCCAAGATGCAGGGTATGCCGGGGAGCTGTTTTTT; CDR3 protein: CASSQDAGYAGELFF
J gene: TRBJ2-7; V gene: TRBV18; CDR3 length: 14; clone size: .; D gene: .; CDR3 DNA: TGTGCCAGCTCCCGTGACAGCATCCTCTACGAGCAGTACTTC; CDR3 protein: CASSRDSILYEQYF
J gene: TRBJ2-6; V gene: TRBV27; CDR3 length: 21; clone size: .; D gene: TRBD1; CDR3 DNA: TGTGCCAGCAGTTTACGATTTACGGCCCGGACAGGCTCCTCTGGGGCCAACGTCCTGACTTTC; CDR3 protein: CASSLRFTARTGSSGANVLTF
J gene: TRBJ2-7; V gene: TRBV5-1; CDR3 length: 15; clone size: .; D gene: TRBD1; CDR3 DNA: TGCGCCAGCAGCAAAGGGACAGGGGAACACTACGAGCAGTACTTC; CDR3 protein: CASSKGTGEHYEQYF
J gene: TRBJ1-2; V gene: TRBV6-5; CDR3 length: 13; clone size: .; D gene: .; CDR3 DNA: TGTGCCAGCAGGTCACAGCCAAACTATGGCTACACCTTC; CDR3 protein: CASRSQPNYGYTF
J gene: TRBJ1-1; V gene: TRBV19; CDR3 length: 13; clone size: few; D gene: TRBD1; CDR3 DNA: TGTGCCAGTAGTATTCAGGGGGGCACTGAAGCTTTCTTT; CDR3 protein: CASSIQGGTEAFF
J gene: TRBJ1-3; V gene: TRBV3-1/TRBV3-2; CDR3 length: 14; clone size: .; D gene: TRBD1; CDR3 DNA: TGTGCCAGCAGCCAACAGGGGGTTAAGGACACCATATATTTT; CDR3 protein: CASSQQGVKDTIYF
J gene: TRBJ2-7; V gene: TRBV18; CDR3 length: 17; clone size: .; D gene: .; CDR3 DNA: TGTGCCAGCTCACCGGGTTTAACGCCCCTAGCCCCCTACGAGCAGTACTTC; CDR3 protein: CASSPGLTPLAPYEQYF
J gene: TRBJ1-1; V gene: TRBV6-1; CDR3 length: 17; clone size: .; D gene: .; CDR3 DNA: TGTGCCAGCAGTGAAGGCTCCGGACAAAGGACCCACCCTGAAGCTTTCTTT; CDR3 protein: CASSEGSGQRTHPEAFF
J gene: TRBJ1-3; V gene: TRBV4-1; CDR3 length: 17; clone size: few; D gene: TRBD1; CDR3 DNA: TGCGCCAGCAGCCAAGTGGACAGGCCGAGCTCTGGAAACACCATATATTTT; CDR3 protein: CASSQVDRPSSGNTIYF
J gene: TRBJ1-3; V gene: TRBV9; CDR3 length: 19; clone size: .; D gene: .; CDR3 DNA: TGTGCCAGCAGCGACTCGCAGGTCGGGGTAGGGTTCCCTAGAAACACCATATATTTT; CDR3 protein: CASSDSQVGVGFPRNTIYF
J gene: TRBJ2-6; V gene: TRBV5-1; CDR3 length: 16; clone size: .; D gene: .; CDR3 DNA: TGCGCCAGCAGCTTGACGGTTACCTCTGGGGCCAACGTCCTGACTTTC; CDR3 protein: CASSLTVTSGANVLTF
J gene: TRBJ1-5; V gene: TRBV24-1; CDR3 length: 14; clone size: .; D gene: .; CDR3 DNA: TGTGCCACCAGTGCCACGGGGGGCCCGGAGCCCCAGCATTTT; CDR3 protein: CATSATGGPEPQHF
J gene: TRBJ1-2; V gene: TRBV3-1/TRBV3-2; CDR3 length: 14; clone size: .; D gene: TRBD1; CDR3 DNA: TGTGCCAGCAGCCCGGGACAGGGGGCAGATGGCTACACCTTC; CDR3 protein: CASSPGQGADGYTF
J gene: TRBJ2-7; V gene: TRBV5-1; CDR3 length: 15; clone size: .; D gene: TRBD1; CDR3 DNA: TGCGCCAGCAGCGCTATAGAGACAGGGCGCGGCGAGCAGTACTTC; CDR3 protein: CASSAIETGRGEQYF
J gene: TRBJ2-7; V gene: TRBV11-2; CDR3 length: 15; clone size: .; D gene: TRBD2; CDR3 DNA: TGTGCCAGCAAGCGGGACTCTCACAGCTCCTACGAGCAGTACTTC; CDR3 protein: CASKRDSHSSYEQYF